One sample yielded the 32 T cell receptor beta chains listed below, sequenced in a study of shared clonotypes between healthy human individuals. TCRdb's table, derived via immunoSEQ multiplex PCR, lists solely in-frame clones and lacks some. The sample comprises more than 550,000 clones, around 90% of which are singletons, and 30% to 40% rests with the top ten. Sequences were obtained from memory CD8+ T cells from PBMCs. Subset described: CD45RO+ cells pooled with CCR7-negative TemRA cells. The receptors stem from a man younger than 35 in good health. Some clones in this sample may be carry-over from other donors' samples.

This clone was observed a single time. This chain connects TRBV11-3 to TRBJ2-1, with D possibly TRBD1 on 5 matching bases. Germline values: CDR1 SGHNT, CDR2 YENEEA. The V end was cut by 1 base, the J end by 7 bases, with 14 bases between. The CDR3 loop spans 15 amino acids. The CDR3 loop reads CASSLGKGVLNEQFF. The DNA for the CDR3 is TGTGCCAGCAGCTTAGGCAAAGGGGTGTTGAATGAGCAGTTCTTC.

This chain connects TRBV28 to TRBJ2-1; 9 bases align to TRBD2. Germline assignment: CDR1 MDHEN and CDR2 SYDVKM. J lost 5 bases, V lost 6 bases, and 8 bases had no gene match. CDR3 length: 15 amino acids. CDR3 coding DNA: TGTGCCAGCAGAACGAGGACTAGCGTCCACAATGAGCAGTTCTTC. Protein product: CASRTRTSVHNEQFF. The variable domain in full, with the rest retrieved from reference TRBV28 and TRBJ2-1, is DVKVTQSSRYLVKRTGEKVFLECVQDMDHENMFWYRQDPGLGLRLIYFSYDVKMKEKGDIPEGYSVSREKKERFSLILESASTNQTSMYLCASRTRTSVHNEQFFGPGTRLTVL.

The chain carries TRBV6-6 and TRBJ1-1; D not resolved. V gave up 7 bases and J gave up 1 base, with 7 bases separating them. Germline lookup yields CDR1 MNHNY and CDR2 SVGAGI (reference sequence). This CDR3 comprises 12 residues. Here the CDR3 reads CASTVGNTEAFF. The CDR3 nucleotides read TGTGCCAGCACGGTGGGGAACACTGAAGCTTTCTTT.

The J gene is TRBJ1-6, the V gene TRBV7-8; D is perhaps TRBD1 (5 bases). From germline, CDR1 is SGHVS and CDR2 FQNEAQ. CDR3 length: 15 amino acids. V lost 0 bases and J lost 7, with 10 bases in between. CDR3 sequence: CASSLASAGNSPLHF. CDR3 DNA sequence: TGTGCCAGCAGCTTAGCGTCGGCAGGGAATTCACCCCTCCACTTT.

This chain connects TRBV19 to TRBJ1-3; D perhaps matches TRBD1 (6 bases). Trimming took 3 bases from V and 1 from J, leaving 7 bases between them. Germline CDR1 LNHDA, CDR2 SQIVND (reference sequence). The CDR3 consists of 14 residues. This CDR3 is CASSIRGSGNTIYF. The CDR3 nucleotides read TGTGCCAGTAGTATCAGGGGTTCTGGAAACACCATATATTTT.

CDR3 in amino acids: CASSYSIEGETQYF. For the CDR3, the DNA is TGTGCCAGCAGTTACTCGATAGAGGGAGAGACCCAGTACTTC. The chain uses TRBV6-5 and TRBJ2-5, with D possibly matching TRBD2 (5 bases). Per germline, CDR1 MNHEY and CDR2 SVGAGI. The V end lost 0 bases, the J end lost 4 bases, and 9 bases lay between the germline ends. This CDR3 contains 14 residues.

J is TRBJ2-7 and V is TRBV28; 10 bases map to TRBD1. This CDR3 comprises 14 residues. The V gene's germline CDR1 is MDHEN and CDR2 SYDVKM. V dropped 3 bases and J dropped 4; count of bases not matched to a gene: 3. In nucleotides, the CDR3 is TGTGCCAGCAGTTTGTCGGACAGGGGGTACGAGCAGTACTTC. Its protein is CASSLSDRGYEQYF. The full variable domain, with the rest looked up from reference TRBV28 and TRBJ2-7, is DVKVTQSSRYLVKRTGEKVFLECVQDMDHENMFWYRQDPGLGLRLIYFSYDVKMKEKGDIPEGYSVSREKKERFSLILESASTNQTSMYLCASSLSDRGYEQYFGPGTRLTVT.

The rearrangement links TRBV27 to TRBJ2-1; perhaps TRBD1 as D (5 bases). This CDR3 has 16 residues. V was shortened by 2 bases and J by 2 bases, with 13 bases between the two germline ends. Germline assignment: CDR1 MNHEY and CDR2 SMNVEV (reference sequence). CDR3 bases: TGTGCCAGCAGTTTAGGTTACAGGATGCCCTACAATGAGCAGTTCTTC. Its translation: CASSLGYRMPYNEQFF.

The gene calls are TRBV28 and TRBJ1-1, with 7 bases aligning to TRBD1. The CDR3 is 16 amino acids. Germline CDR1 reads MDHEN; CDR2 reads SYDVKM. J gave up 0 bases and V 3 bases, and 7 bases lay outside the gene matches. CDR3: CASSLILGQMNTEAFF. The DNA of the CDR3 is TGTGCCAGCAGTTTGATACTGGGACAGATGAACACTGAAGCTTTCTTT. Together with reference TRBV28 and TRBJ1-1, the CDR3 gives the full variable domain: DVKVTQSSRYLVKRTGEKVFLECVQDMDHENMFWYRQDPGLGLRLIYFSYDVKMKEKGDIPEGYSVSREKKERFSLILESASTNQTSMYLCASSLILGQMNTEAFFGQGTRLTVV.

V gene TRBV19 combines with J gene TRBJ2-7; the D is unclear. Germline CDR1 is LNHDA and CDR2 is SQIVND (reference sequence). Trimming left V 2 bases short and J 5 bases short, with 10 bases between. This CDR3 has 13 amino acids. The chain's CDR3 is CASSITPRDEQYF. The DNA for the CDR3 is TGTGCCAGTAGTATAACTCCCCGGGACGAGCAGTACTTC.

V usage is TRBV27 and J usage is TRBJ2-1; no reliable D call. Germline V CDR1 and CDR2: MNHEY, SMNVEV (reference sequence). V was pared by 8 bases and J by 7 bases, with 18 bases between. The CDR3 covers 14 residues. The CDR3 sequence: CASGLIPVGNEQFF. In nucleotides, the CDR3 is TGTGCCAGCGGGCTTATACCTGTGGGAAATGAGCAGTTCTTC.

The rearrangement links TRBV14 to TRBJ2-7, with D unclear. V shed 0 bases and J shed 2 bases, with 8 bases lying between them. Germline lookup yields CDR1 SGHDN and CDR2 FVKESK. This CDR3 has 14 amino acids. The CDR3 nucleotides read TGTGCCAGCAGCCAAGAAGATCAAGCCTACGAGCAGTACTTC. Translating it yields CASSQEDQAYEQYF.

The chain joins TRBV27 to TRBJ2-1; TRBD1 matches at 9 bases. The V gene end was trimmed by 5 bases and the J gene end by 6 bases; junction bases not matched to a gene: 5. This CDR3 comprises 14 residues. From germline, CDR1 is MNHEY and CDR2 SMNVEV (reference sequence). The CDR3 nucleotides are TGTGCCAGCAGTCCCCGACAGGGGGTCAATGAGCAGTTCTTC. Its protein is CASSPRQGVNEQFF.

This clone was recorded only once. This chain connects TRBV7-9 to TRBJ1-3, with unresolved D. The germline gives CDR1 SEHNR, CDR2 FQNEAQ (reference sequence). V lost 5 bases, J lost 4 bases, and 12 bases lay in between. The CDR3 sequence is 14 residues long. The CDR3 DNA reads TGTGCCAGCAGCCTCCGACCCTCGGGAAACACCATATATTTT. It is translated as CASSLRPSGNTIYF.

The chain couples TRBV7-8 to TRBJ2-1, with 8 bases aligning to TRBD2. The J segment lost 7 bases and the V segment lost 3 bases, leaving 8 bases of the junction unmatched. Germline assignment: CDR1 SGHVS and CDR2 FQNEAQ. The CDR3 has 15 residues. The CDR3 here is CASSFLAGPMNEQFF. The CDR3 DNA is TGTGCCAGCAGCTTTCTAGCGGGCCCCATGAATGAGCAGTTCTTC.

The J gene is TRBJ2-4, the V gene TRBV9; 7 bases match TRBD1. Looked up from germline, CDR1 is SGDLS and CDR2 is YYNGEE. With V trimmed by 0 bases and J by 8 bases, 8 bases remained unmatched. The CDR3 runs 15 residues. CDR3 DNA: TGTGCCAGCAGCGTAGAGGCAGGGGGTATAGACATTCAGTACTTC. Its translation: CASSVEAGGIDIQYF.

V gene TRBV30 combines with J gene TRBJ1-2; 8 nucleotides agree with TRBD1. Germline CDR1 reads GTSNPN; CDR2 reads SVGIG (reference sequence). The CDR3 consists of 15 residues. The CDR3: CARTVRQGTAYGYTF. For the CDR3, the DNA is TGTGCGCGAACCGTGCGACAGGGGACGGCCTATGGCTACACCTTC.

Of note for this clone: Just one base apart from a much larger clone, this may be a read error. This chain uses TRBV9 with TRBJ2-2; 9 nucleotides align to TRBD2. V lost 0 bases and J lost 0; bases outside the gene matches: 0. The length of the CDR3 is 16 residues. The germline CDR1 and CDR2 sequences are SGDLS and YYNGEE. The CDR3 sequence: CASSVASGANTGELFF. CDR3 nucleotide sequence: TGTGCCAGCAGCGTAGCTAGCGGGGCGAACACCGGGGAGCTGTTTTTT.

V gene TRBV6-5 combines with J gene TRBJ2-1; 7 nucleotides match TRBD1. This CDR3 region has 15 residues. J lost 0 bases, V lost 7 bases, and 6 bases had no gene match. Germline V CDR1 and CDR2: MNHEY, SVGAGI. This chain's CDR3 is CASTKDRSSYNEQFF. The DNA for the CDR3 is TGTGCCAGCACCAAGGACAGGAGCTCCTACAATGAGCAGTTCTTC.

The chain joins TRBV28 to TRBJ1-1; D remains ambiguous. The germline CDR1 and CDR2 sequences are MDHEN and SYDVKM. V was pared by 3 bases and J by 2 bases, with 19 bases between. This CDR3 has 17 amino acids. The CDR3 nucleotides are TGTGCCAGCAGTTTCTCACACATAACCAACTTCAACACTGAAGCTTTCTTT. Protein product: CASSFSHITNFNTEAFF.

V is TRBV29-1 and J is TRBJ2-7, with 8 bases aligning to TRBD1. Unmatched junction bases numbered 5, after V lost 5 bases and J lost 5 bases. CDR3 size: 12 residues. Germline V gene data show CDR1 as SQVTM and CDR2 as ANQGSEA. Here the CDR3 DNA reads TGCAGCGTTTTTGGGACAGGCGACGAGCAGTACTTC. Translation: CSVFGTGDEQYF.

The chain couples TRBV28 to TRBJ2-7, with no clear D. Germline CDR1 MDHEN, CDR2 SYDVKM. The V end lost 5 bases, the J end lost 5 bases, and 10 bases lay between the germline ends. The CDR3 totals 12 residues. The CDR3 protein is CASSEGLDEQYF. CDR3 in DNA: TGTGCCAGCAGTGAAGGTTTGGACGAGCAGTACTTC. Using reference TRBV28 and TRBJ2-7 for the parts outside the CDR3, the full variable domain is DVKVTQSSRYLVKRTGEKVFLECVQDMDHENMFWYRQDPGLGLRLIYFSYDVKMKEKGDIPEGYSVSREKKERFSLILESASTNQTSMYLCASSEGLDEQYFGPGTRLTVT.

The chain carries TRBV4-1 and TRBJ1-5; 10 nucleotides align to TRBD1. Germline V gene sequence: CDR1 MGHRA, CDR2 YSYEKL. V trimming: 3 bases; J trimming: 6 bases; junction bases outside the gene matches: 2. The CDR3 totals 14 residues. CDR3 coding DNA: TGCGCCAGCAGCCACGACAGGGGGCCTCAGCCCCAGCATTTT. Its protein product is CASSHDRGPQPQHF.

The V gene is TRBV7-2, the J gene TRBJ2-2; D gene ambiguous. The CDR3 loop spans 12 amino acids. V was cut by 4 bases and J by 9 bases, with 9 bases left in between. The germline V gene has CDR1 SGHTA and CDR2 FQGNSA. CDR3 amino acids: CASSSRNWELFF. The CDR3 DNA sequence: TGTGCCAGCAGCTCAAGAAATTGGGAGCTGTTTTTT.

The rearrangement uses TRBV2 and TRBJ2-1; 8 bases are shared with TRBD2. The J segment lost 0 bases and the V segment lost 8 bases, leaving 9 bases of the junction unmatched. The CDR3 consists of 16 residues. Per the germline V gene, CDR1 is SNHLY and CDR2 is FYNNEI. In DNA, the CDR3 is TGTGCCAGCGCTTGGGTAGCGGGATCCTCCTACAATGAGCAGTTCTTC. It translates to CASAWVAGSSYNEQFF.

DNA of the CDR3: TGTGCCAGCAGTCTGCCGGTGATTGTGGATCAGCCCCAGCATTTT. It yields the protein CASSLPVIVDQPQHF. V gene TRBV2 combines with J gene TRBJ1-5; D gene uncertain. CDR3 length equals 15 residues. Germline V gene sequence: CDR1 SNHLY, CDR2 FYNNEI. Trimming left V 5 bases short and J 5 bases short, with 16 bases between.

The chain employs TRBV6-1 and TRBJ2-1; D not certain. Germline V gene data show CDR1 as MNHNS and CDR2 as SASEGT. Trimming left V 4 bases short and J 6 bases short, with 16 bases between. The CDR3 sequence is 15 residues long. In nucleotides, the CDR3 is TGTGCCAGCAGTGGCTTATCTAGGATTGCCAATGAGCAGTTCTTC. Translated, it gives CASSGLSRIANEQFF.

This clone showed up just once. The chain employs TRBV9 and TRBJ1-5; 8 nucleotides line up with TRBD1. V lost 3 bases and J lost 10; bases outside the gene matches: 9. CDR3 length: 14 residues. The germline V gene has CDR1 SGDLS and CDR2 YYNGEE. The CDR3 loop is CASSAAPDRGPQHF. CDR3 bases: TGTGCCAGCAGCGCAGCACCAGACAGGGGCCCCCAGCATTTT.

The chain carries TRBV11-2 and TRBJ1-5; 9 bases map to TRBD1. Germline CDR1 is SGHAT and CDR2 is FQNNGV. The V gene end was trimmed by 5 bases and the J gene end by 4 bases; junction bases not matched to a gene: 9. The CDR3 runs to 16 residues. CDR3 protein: CASSARTGTGNQPQHF. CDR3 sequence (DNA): TGTGCCAGCAGCGCCCGAACCGGGACAGGGAATCAGCCCCAGCATTTT.

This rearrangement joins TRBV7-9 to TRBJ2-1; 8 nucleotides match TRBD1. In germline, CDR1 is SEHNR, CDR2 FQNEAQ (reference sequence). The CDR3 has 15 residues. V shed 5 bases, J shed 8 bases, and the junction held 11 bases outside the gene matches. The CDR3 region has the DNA TGTGCCAGCAGCCCGTCGACAGGGGAATTCGATGAGCAGTTCTTC. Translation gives CASSPSTGEFDEQFF.

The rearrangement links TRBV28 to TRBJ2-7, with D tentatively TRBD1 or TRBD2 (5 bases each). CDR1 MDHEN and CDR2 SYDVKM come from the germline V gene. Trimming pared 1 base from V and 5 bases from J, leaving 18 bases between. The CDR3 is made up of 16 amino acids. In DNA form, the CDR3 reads TGTGCCAGCAGTTTATTTCGGACTGGATTGGGGGACGAGCAGTACTTC. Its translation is CASSLFRTGLGDEQYF. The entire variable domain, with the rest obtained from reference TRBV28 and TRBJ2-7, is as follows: DVKVTQSSRYLVKRTGEKVFLECVQDMDHENMFWYRQDPGLGLRLIYFSYDVKMKEKGDIPEGYSVSREKKERFSLILESASTNQTSMYLCASSLFRTGLGDEQYFGPGTRLTVT.

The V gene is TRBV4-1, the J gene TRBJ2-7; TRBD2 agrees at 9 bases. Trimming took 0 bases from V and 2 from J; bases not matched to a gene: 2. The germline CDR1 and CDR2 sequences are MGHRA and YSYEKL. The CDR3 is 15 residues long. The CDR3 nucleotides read TGCGCCAGCAGCCAAGACGGCGGGAGGGCCTACGAGCAGTACTTC. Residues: CASSQDGGRAYEQYF.